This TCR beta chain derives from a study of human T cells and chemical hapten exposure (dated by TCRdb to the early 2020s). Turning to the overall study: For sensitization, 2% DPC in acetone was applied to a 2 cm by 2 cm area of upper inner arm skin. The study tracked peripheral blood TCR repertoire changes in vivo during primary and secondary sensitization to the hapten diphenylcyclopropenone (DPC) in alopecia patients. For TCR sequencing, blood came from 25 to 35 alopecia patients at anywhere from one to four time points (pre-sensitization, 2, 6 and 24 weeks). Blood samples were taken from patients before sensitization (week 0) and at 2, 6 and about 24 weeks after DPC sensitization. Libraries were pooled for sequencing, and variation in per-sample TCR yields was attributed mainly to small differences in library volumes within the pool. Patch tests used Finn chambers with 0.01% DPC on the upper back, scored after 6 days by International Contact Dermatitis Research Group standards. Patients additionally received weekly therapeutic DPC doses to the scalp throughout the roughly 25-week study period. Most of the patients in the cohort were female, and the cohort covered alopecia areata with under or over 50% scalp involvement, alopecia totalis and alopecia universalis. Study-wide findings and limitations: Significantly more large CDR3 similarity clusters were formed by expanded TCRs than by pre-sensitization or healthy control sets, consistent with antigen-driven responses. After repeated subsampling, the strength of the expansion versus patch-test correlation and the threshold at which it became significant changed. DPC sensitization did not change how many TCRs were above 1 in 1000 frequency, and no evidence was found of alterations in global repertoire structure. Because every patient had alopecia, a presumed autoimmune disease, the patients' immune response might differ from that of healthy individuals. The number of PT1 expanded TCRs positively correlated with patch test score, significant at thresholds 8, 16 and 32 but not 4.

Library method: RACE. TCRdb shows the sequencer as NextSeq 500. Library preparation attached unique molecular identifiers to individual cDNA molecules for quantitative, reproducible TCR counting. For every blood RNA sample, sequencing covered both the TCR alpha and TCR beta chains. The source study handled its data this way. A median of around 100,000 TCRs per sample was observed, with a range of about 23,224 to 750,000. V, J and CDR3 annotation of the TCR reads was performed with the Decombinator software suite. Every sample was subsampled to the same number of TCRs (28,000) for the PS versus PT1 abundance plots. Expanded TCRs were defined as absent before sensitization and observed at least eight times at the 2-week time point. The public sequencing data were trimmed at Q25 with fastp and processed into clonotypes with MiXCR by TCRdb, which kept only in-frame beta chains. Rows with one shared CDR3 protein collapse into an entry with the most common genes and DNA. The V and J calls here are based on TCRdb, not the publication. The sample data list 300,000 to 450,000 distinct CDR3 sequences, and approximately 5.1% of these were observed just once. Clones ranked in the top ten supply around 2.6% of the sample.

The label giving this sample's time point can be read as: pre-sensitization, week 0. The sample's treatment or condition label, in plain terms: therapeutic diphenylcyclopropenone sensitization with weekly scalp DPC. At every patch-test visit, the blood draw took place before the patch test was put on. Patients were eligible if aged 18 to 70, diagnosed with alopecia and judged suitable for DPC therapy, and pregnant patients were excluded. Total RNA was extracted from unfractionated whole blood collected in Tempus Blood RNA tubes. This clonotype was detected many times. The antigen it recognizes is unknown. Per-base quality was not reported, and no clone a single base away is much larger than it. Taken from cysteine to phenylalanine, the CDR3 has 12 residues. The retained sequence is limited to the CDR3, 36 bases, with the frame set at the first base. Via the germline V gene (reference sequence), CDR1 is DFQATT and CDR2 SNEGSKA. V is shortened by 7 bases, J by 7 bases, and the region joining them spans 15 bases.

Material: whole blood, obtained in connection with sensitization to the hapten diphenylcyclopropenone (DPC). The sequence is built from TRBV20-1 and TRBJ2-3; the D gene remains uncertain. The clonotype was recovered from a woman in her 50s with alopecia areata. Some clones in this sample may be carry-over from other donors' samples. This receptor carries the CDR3 CSVRGERHTQYF. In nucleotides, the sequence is TGCAGTGTGCGTGGAGAACGCCATACGCAGTATTTT.